The 9 T cell receptor beta chains in this list originate from one sample, sequenced in a study of cytomegalovirus exposure and HLA in healthy donors. Primers included in the PCR were 60 Vbeta and 13 Jbeta primers. Using immunoSEQ multiplex PCR, the repertoire was profiled, and TCRdb retains in-frame clones only, with some absent. The table lists fewer than 200,000 clones, 78% of them singletons. Sequenced sample: PBMCs. These receptors were collected from a female donor in good health and CMV-seronegative.

This chain links TRBV15 with TRBJ2-3; 8 nucleotides line up with TRBD1. V gave up 3 bases and J gave up 4 bases; unmatched junction bases: 3. From germline, CDR1 is LNHNV and CDR2 YYDKDF (reference sequence). CDR3 length: 14 amino acids. The CDR3 DNA sequence: TGTGCCACCAGCAGGGACAGGGCAGCAGATACGCAGTATTTT. It translates to CATSRDRAADTQYF. The full variable domain, completed using reference TRBV15 and TRBJ2-3, is DAMVIQNPRYQVTQFGKPVTLSCSQTLNHNVMYWYQQKSSQAPKLLFHYYDKDFNNEADTPDNFQSRRPNTSFCFLDIRSPGLGDTAMYLCATSRDRAADTQYFGPGTRLTVL.

J is TRBJ2-3 and V is TRBV29-1; the D gene is possibly TRBD2 (6 bases). From germline, CDR1 is SQVTM and CDR2 ANQGSEA. The CDR3 loop spans 14 amino acids. Trimming left V 4 bases short and J 1 base short, with 12 bases between. CDR3 nucleotides: TGCAGCGTTGGGCCGGGACTTGGCACAGATACGCAGTATTTT. It codes for CSVGPGLGTDTQYF.

J is TRBJ2-5 and V is TRBV27, with D perhaps TRBD1 (6 bases). The J call could be wrong; TRBJ2-7 is a better fit for the DNA end. The CDR3 covers 15 residues. The germline CDR1 and CDR2 sequences are MNHEY and SMNVEV (reference sequence). CDR3 sequence: CASSRTGSSSYEQYF. In DNA, the CDR3 is TGTGCCAGCAGCCGAACAGGGTCGAGCTCCTACGAGCAGTACTTC.

The V and J genes are TRBV7-9 and TRBJ1-4, with D hard to call. The CDR3 is 17 residues long. The V gene lost 6 bases and the J gene lost 4 bases, with 21 bases spanning the gap. Germline values: CDR1 SEHNR, CDR2 FQNEAQ (reference sequence). DNA for the CDR3: TGTGCCAGCAGTCCCGGGGAAGGGCGGTCAAGTAATGAAAAACTGTTTTTT. Its protein is CASSPGEGRSSNEKLFF. Supplemented by reference TRBV7-9 and TRBJ1-4, the full variable domain reads DTGVSQNPRHKITKRGQNVTFRCDPISEHNRLYWYRQTLGQGPEFLTYFQNEAQLEKSRLLSDRFSAERPKGSFSTLEIQRTEQGDSAMYLCASSPGEGRSSNEKLFFGSGTQLSVL.

V gene TRBV4-3 combines with J gene TRBJ1-2; D gene ambiguous. Trimming took 0 bases from V and 5 from J, leaving 16 bases between them. Germline CDR1 and CDR2: LGHNA and YSLEER. The CDR3 totals 16 residues. CDR3 in DNA: TGCGCCAGCAGCCAAGATAGAGGGCAGTCTATTTATGGCTACACCTTC. Its protein is CASSQDRGQSIYGYTF.

This clone occurred a few times. The V gene is TRBV6-6, the J gene TRBJ1-1; the D gene is possibly TRBD1 (6 bases). The germline V gene encodes CDR1 MNHNY and CDR2 SVGAGI (reference sequence). V dropped 2 bases and J dropped 1 base, with 8 bases sitting between them. The CDR3 runs to 14 residues. The CDR3 DNA reads TGTGCCAGCAGTTACGTGGACAGGAACACTGAAGCTTTCTTT. This codes for CASSYVDRNTEAFF.

V is TRBV6-1 and J is TRBJ2-5; 14 positions match TRBD2. TRBJ2-7 matches the DNA end more closely, so the J call is doubtful. Germline loops: CDR1 MNHNS, CDR2 SASEGT. The CDR3 length is 17 residues. Here the CDR3 DNA reads TGTGCCAGCAGTGTCGGACTAGCGGGGGGAATCTCCTACGAGCAGTACTTC. It specifies CASSVGLAGGISYEQYF.

The chain is built from TRBV9 and TRBJ1-4; D may be TRBD1 (5 bases). V lost 2 bases and J 2 bases, leaving 7 bases between the germline ends. The germline gives CDR1 SGDLS, CDR2 YYNGEE. The CDR3 consists of 14 residues. The CDR3 DNA is TGTGCCAGCAGCGTCGACAGCACTAATGAAAAACTGTTTTTT. This codes for CASSVDSTNEKLFF.

V is TRBV5-5 and J is TRBJ2-7, with D perhaps matching TRBD2 (5 bases). The CDR3 has 15 residues. Looked up from germline, CDR1 is SGHKS and CDR2 is YYEKEE (reference sequence). The ends were cut back, 0 bases at V and 4 bases at J, with 14 bases in the middle. The CDR3, as DNA: TGTGCCAGCAGCTTGGGCGGGTCGATAAGTTACGAGCAGTACTTC. It translates to CASSLGGSISYEQYF.